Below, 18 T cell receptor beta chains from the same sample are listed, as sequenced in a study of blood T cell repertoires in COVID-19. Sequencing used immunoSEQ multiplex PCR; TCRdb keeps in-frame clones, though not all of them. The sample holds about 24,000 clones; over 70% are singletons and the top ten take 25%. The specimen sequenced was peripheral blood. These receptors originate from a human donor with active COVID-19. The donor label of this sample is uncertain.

The CDR3 region is CASTSATGRQETQYF. The CDR3 coding sequence is TGTGCCAGTACCTCCGCGACAGGGAGGCAAGAGACCCAGTACTTC. This chain joins TRBV19 and TRBJ2-5; possibly TRBD1 for D (7 bases). Deletions cut 7 bases from V and 2 bases from J, with 17 bases between. Germline V gene lookup returns CDR1 LNHDA and CDR2 SQIVND (reference sequence). The length of the CDR3 is 15 residues.

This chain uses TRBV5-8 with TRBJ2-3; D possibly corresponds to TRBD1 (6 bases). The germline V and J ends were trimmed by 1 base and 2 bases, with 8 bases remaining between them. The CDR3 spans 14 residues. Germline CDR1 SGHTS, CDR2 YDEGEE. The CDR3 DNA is TGTGCCAGCAGCTTGAACAGGGCCACAGATACGCAGTATTTT. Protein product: CASSLNRATDTQYF.

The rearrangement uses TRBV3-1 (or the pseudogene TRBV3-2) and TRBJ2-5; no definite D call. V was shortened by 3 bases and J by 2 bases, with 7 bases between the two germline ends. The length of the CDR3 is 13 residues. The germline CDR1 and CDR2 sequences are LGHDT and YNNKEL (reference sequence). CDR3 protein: CASSQTNQETQYF. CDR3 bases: TGTGCCAGCAGCCAGACAAATCAAGAGACCCAGTACTTC.

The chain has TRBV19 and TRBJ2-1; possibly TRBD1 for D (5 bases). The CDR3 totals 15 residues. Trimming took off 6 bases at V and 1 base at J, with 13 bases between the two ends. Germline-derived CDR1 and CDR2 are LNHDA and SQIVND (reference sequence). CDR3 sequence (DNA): TGTGCCAGTAGCCAAGCAGGGAATTCCTACAATGAGCAGTTCTTC. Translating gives CASSQAGNSYNEQFF.

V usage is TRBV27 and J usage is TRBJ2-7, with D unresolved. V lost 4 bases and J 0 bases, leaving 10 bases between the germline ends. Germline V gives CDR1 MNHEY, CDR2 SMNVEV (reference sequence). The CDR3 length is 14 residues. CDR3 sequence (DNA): TGTGCCAGCAGTTCTTTTCGGAGCTCCTACGAGCAGTACTTC. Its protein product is CASSSFRSSYEQYF.

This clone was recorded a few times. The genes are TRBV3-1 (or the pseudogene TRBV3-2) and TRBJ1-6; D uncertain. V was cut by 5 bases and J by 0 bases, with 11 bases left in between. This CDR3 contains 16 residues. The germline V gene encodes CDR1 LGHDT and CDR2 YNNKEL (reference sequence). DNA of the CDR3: TGTGCCAGCAGCTCAGCTAGGAGCTCCTATAATTCACCCCTCCACTTT. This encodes CASSSARSSYNSPLHF.

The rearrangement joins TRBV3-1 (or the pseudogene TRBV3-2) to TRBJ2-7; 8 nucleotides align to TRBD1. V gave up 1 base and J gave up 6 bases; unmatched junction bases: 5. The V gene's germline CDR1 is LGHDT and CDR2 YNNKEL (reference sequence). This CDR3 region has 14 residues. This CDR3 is CASSQANRGSEQYF. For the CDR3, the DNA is TGTGCCAGCAGCCAAGCAAACAGGGGGTCCGAGCAGTACTTC.

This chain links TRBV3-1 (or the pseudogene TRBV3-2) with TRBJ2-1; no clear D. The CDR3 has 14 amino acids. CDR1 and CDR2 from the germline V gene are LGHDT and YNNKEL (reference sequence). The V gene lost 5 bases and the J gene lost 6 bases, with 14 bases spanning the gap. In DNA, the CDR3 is TGTGCCAGCAGCGTCACGTCGGGTCCCAATGAGCAGTTCTTC. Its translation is CASSVTSGPNEQFF.

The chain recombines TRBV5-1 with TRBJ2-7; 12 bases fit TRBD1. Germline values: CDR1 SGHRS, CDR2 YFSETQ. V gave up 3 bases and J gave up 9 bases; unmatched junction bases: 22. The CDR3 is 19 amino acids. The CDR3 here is CASSSRGQGARVSTTSQYF. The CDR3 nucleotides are TGCGCCAGCAGCTCTCGGGGACAGGGGGCGCGAGTGTCAACGACGTCGCAGTACTTC. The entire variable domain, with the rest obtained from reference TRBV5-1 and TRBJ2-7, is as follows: KAGVTQTPRYLIKTRGQQVTLSCSPISGHRSVSWYQQTPGQGLQFLFEYFSETQRNKGNFPGRFSGRQFSNSRSEMNVSTLELGDSALYLCASSSRGQGARVSTTSQYFGPGTRLTVT.

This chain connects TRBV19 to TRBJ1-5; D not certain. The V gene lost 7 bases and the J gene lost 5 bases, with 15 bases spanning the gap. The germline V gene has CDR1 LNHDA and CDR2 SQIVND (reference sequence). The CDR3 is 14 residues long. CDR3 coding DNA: TGTGCCAGTAAAAAGGACGGAGGGTATCAGCCCCAGCATTTT. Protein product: CASKKDGGYQPQHF.

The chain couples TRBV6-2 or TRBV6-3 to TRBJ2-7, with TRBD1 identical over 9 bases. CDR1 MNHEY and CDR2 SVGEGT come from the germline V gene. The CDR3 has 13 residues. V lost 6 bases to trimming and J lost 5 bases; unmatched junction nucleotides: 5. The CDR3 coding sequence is TGTGCCAGCAGCCTACAGGGGGCCGACGAGCAGTACTTC. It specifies CASSLQGADEQYF.

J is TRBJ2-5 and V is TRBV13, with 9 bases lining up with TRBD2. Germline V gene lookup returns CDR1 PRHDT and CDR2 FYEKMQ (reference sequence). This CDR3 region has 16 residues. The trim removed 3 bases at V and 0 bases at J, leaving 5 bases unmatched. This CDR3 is CASSFYAGGNQETQYF. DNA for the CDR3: TGTGCCAGCAGCTTTTATGCGGGGGGGAACCAAGAGACCCAGTACTTC.

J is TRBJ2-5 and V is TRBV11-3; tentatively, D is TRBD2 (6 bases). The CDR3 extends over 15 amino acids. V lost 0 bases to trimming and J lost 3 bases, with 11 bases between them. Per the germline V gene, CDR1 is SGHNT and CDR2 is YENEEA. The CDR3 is CASSLDGGKEETQYF. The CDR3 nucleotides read TGTGCCAGCAGCTTAGATGGAGGGAAAGAAGAGACCCAGTACTTC. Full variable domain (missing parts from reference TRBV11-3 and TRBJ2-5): EAGVVQSPRYKIIEKKQPVAFWCNPISGHNTLYWYLQNLGQGPELLIRYENEEAVDDSQLPKDRFSAERLKGVDSTLKIQPAELGDSAVYLCASSLDGGKEETQYFGPGTRLLVL.

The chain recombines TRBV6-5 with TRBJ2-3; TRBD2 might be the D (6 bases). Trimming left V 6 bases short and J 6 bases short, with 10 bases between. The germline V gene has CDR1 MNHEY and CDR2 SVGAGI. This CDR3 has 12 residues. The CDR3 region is CASRRGTDTQYF. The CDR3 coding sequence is TGTGCCAGCAGACGCGGGACCGATACGCAGTATTTT.

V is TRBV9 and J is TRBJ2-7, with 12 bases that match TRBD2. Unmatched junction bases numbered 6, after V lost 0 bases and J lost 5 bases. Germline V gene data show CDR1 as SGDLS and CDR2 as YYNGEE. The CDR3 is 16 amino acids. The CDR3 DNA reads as TGTGCCAGCAGCGTAGGGACTAGCGGGGTTTACGACGAGCAGTACTTC. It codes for CASSVGTSGVYDEQYF.

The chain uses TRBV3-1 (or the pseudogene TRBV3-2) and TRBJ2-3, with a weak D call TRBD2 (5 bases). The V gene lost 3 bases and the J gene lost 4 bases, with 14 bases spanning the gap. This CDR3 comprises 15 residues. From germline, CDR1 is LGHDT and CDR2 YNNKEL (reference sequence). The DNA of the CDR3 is TGTGCCAGCAGCCAGGGGAGCAGAGGGTCAGATACGCAGTATTTT. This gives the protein CASSQGSRGSDTQYF.

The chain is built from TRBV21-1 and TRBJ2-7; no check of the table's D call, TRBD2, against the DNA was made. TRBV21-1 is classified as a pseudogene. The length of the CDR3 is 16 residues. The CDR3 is CASSKVRGRYPYEQYF. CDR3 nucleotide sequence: TGTGCCAGCAGCAAAGTAAGAGGGAGATACCCCTACGAGCAGTACTTC.

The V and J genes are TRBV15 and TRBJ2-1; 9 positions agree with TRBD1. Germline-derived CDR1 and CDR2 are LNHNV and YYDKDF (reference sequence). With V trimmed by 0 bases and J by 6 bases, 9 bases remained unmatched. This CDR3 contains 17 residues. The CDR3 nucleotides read TGTGCCACCAGCAGAGAACAGGGGGCCGTCGGGGGCAATGAGCAGTTCTTC. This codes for CATSREQGAVGGNEQFF.